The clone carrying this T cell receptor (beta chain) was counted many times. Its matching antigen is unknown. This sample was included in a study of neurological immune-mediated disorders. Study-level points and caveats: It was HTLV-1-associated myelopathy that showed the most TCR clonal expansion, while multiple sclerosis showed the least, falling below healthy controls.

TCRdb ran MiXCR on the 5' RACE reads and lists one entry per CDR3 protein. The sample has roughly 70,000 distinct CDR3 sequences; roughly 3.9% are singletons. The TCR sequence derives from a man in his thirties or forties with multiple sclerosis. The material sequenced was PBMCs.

CDR3 DNA: TGTGCCAGCAGTTACGGGATATCTGAGACCTACGAGCAGTACTTC. Translated: CASSYGISETYEQYF. This chain connects TRBV6-5 to TRBJ2-7, with unresolved D. V was clipped by 2 bases and J by 2 bases, with 13 bases between them. CDR3 size: 15 residues. Germline values: CDR1 MNHEY, CDR2 SVGAGI.